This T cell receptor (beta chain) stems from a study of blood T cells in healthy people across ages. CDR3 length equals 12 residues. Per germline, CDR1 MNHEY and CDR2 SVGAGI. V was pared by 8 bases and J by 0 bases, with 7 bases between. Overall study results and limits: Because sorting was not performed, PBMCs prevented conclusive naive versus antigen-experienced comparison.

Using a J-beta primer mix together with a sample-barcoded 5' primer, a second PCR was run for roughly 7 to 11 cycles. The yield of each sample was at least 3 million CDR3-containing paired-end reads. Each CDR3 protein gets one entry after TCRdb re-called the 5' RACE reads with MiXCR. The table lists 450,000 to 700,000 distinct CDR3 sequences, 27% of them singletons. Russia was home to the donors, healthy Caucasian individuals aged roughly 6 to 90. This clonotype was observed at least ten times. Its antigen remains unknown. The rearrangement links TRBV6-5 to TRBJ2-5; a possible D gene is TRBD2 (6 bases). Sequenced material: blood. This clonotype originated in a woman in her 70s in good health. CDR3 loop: CASRGYQETQYF. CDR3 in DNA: TGTGCCAGCCGGGGGTACCAAGAGACCCAGTACTTC.